Each of the 9 T cell receptor beta chains below was sequenced from the same sample in a study of PD-1 blockade in classical Hodgkin lymphoma. Time point described: cycle 4 day 1 (C4D1), after more than five weeks of nivolumab. No patient escaped relapse after autologous stem cell transplantation, and brentuximab vedotin exposure varied. The method was immunoSEQ multiplex PCR; TCRdb's version includes in-frame clones alone and lacks a portion of them. The sample records over 20,000 clones, 65% to 80% being singletons. Here the sequenced sample was peripheral blood mononuclear cells (PBMCs), taken before the fourth cycle of nivolumab. The receptor set was obtained from a human donor with classical Hodgkin lymphoma.

This clone was picked up a small number of times. This chain links TRBV6-5 with TRBJ1-6, with D tentatively TRBD1 (6 bases). The CDR3 has 15 amino acids. The V and J ends lost 5 bases and 7 bases respectively, with 15 bases between them. Germline assignment: CDR1 MNHEY and CDR2 SVGAGI. CDR3 DNA: TGTGCCAGCAGTCGCCCGGGACACAGCAATTCACCCCTCCACTTT. Its translation is CASSRPGHSNSPLHF.

This clone was counted once. The J gene is TRBJ2-5, the V gene TRBV11-3, with D perhaps TRBD1 (5 bases). The germline CDR1 and CDR2 sequences are SGHNT and YENEEA. This CDR3 is 13 amino acids long. The ends were cut back, 4 bases at V and 5 bases at J, with 11 bases in the middle. CDR3 protein: CASSSQGPETQYF. CDR3 in DNA: TGTGCCAGCAGCTCCCAGGGCCCGGAGACCCAGTACTTC.

This chain connects TRBV7-9 to TRBJ2-2; TRBD1 is a possible D gene (5 bases). The CDR3 is 14 residues long. The V end was cut by 2 bases, the J end by 5 bases, with 9 bases between. Per germline, CDR1 SEHNR and CDR2 FQNEAQ (reference sequence). The CDR3 region has the DNA TGTGCCAGCAGCTTACAGGGAAGTACCGGGGAGCTGTTTTTT. Its translation is CASSLQGSTGELFF. Together with reference TRBV7-9 and TRBJ2-2, the CDR3 gives the full variable domain: DTGVSQNPRHKITKRGQNVTFRCDPISEHNRLYWYRQTLGQGPEFLTYFQNEAQLEKSRLLSDRFSAERPKGSFSTLEIQRTEQGDSAMYLCASSLQGSTGELFFGEGSRLTVL.

V and J are TRBV7-2 and TRBJ2-5; the match to TRBD2 covers 11 bases. The V and J ends lost 5 bases and 2 bases, in that order; junction bases with no gene match: 7. The CDR3 has 16 amino acids. The germline V gene has CDR1 SGHTA and CDR2 FQGNSA. The CDR3 coding sequence is TGTGCCAGCAGCCATGGGACTAGCGGTTTACAAGAGACCCAGTACTTC. Translated, it gives CASSHGTSGLQETQYF.

In this sample, this clone is medium-sized. CDR3: CASSLAGQGEAFF. In DNA, the CDR3 is TGTGCCAGCAGCTTAGCAGGACAGGGAGAAGCTTTCTTT. V is TRBV7-6 and J is TRBJ1-1; TRBD1 matches 8 bases. V dropped 0 bases and J dropped 8; count of bases not matched to a gene: 2. CDR3 size: 13 residues. Per germline, CDR1 SGHVS and CDR2 FNYEAQ.

This clone came up a few times. This chain uses TRBV10-2 with TRBJ1-6; unclear D gene. The CDR3 is 13 amino acids. Trimming cost V 2 bases and J 6 bases, with 5 bases left between them. Germline loops: CDR1 WSHSY, CDR2 SAAADI. This CDR3 is CASSEGSNSPLHF. CDR3 in DNA: TGCGCCAGCAGTGAGGGCAGTAATTCACCCCTCCACTTT.

The genes are TRBV10-3 and TRBJ1-1, with D tentatively TRBD1 (6 bases). V gave up 5 bases and J gave up 0 bases, with 10 bases separating them. The CDR3 is 14 residues long. Germline assignment: CDR1 ENHRY and CDR2 SYGVKD. CDR3 sequence reads: CAISSQGLNTEAFF. The CDR3 DNA sequence: TGTGCCATCAGTTCACAGGGATTGAACACTGAAGCTTTCTTT.

The CDR3 DNA is TGTGCCAGCAGCTTAGTCGGTGAAGCTTTCTTT. Its translation: CASSLVGEAFF. The chain recombines TRBV7-8 with TRBJ1-1; D not resolved. This CDR3 has 11 amino acids. From germline, CDR1 is SGHVS and CDR2 FQNEAQ. Deletions cut 1 base from V and 7 bases from J, with 4 bases between.

This clone has only a few counts. The chain has TRBV28 and TRBJ2-5, with a weak D call TRBD1 (5 bases). The CDR3 runs 13 residues. Germline CDR1 MDHEN, CDR2 SYDVKM. V lost 3 bases to trimming and J lost 4 bases, with 9 bases between them. CDR3 region: CASSLVGVETQYF. CDR3 nucleotide sequence: TGTGCCAGCAGTTTGGTAGGGGTAGAGACCCAGTACTTC.